Listed below are T cell receptor beta chains from one sample, sequenced in a study of control samples from healthy donors and cancer patients. Method: immunoSEQ multiplex PCR; TCRdb's copy keeps in-frame clones and lacks some. Of about 51,000 clones listed, about 92% are singletons. Sequenced material: PBMCs. Receptors originate from a man aged 40-49 years with colorectal cancer. CDR3s include the opening cysteine and the closing phenylalanine or tryptophan. A D gene is named only where the DNA matches it firmly. Part of the rows lack a size; the others show once, few, many or a class for expanded clones.

>.|.|TRBV9|TRBJ2-7
CASSVARDPRGYEQYF
TGTGCCAGCAGCGTAGCGCGGGACCCCAGGGGGTACGAGCAGTACTTC
>TRBD1|.|TRBV12-3/TRBV12-4|TRBJ2-7
CASSFGTAREQYF
TGTGCCAGCAGTTTTGGGACAGCAAGGGAGCAGTACTTC
>.|once|TRBV4-3|TRBJ1-5
CASSQVGGTNQPQHF
TGCGCCAGCAGCCAAGTAGGGGGGACAAATCAGCCCCAGCATTTT
>.|.|TRBV7-9|TRBJ2-6
CASSQTGKSGANVLTF
TGTGCCAGCAGCCAGACAGGAAAATCTGGGGCCAACGTCCTGACTTTC
>.|.|TRBV30|TRBJ1-4
CAWSQRSLGMSEKLFF
TGTGCCTGGAGTCAACGATCCCTCGGGATGAGTGAAAAACTGTTTTTT
>.|.|TRBV5-6|TRBJ2-3
CASSLSHTQYF
TGTGCCAGCAGCTTATCCCATACGCAGTATTTT
>.|.|TRBV18|TRBJ2-5
CASSPLADQETQYF
TGTGCCAGCTCACCACTAGCGGACCAAGAGACCCAGTACTTC
>.|.|TRBV7-9|TRBJ1-6
CASSLTGTLEALHF
TGTGCCAGCAGCTTAACGGGCACCCTAGAGGCCCTCCACTTT
>.|.|TRBV5-1|TRBJ2-1
CASSGQRRENEQFF
TGCGCCAGCAGCGGACAGCGGCGGGAGAATGAGCAGTTCTTC
>.|.|TRBV7-9|TRBJ2-2
CASSLATGELFF
TGTGCCAGCAGCTTAGCCACCGGGGAGCTGTTTTTT
>.|.|TRBV11-2|TRBJ2-1
CASSSKRGSYNEQFF
TGTGCCAGCAGCTCGAAGAGGGGCTCCTACAATGAGCAGTTCTTC
>.|.|TRBV2|TRBJ2-7
CASIEGSATQYF
TGTGCCAGCATCGAGGGGTCAGCAACGCAGTACTTC
>TRBD1|.|TRBV6-2/TRBV6-3|TRBJ2-7
CASSLGQSSYEQYF
TGTGCCAGCAGCCTGGGACAGAGCTCCTACGAGCAGTACTTC
>.|.|TRBV11-3|TRBJ2-7
CASNFRGGYEQYF
TGTGCCAGCAACTTCAGGGGGGGCTACGAGCAGTACTTC
>.|.|TRBV7-8|TRBJ1-5
CASSLPYSNQPQHF
TGTGCCAGCAGCCTTCCGTATAGCAATCAGCCCCAGCATTTT
>TRBD2|.|TRBV30|TRBJ2-2
CAWSRTSGRRRNTGELFF
TGTGCCTGGAGTAGGACTAGCGGGAGACGTAGGAACACCGGGGAGCTGTTTTTT
>.|.|TRBV7-9|TRBJ1-1
CASSFGTVNTEAFF
TGTGCCAGCAGCTTTGGGACGGTGAACACTGAAGCTTTCTTT
>.|.|TRBV30|TRBJ1-4
CAWRDGFNEKLFF
TGTGCCTGGAGGGACGGCTTCAATGAAAAACTGTTTTTT
>.|.|TRBV5-1|TRBJ2-7
CASSVQGYEQYF
TGCGCCAGCAGCGTACAGGGTTACGAGCAGTACTTC
>.|.|TRBV4-1|TRBJ2-4
CASSQGQENIQYF
TGCGCCAGCAGCCAAGGGCAGGAAAACATTCAGTACTTC
>TRBD2|.|TRBV6-2/TRBV6-3|TRBJ2-1
CASSHGGDPNEQFF
TGTGCCAGCAGTCATGGGGGGGATCCCAATGAGCAGTTCTTC
>TRBD2|.|TRBV18|TRBJ2-1
CASSPPSGRAGYNEQFF
TGTGCCAGCTCACCACCTAGCGGGAGGGCGGGATACAATGAGCAGTTCTTC
>.|.|TRBV4-2|TRBJ2-1
CASSQDGFEQFF
TGTGCCAGCAGCCAAGACGGTTTTGAGCAGTTCTTC
>.|.|TRBV7-2|TRBJ2-5
CASSLGSGQETQYF
TGTGCCAGCAGCTTGGGTAGCGGCCAAGAGACCCAGTACTTC
>.|.|TRBV27|TRBJ1-1
CASSPRWGNTEAFF
TGTGCCAGCAGTCCCCGTTGGGGGAACACTGAAGCTTTCTTT
>.|.|TRBV27|TRBJ1-1
CASSPTAIMAEAFF
TGTGCCAGCAGCCCAACCGCAATCATGGCTGAAGCTTTCTTT
>.|.|TRBV5-6|TRBJ2-6
CASSPDLSGANVLTF
TGTGCCAGCAGCCCGGACCTCTCTGGGGCCAACGTCCTGACTTTC
>.|.|TRBV2|TRBJ1-2
CASSEALHGLLGGGFGSSYGYTF
TGTGCCAGCAGTGAAGCGCTTCATGGTTTGCTTGGTGGGGGGTTCGGTTCGTCCTATGGCTACACCTTC
>.|once|TRBV19|TRBJ1-5
CASSPGQFYSNQPQHF
TGTGCCAGTAGCCCCGGACAGTTTTATAGCAATCAGCCCCAGCATTTT
>.|once|TRBV11-2|TRBJ2-2
CASSLDQWVGATGELFF
TGTGCCAGCAGCTTAGATCAGTGGGTAGGGGCCACCGGGGAGCTGTTTTTT
>TRBD2|.|TRBV10-3|TRBJ2-3
CAIRGTSPTDTQYF
TGTGCCATCAGGGGGACTAGTCCGACAGATACGCAGTATTTT
>.|.|TRBV12-3/TRBV12-4|TRBJ1-1
CASSSIRGEAFF
TGTGCCAGCAGTAGTATCAGGGGTGAAGCTTTCTTT
>.|.|TRBV14|TRBJ1-2
CASSQEGDGYGYTF
TGTGCCAGCAGCCAAGAAGGGGACGGCTATGGCTACACCTTC
>.|.|TRBV5-1|TRBJ2-7
CASALGTGEWDEQYF
TGCGCCAGCGCGTTAGGAACGGGTGAATGGGACGAGCAGTACTTC
>.|.|TRBV5-1|TRBJ2-5
CASGLRETQYF
TGCGCCAGCGGCTTGAGGGAGACCCAGTACTTC
>.|few|TRBV4-1|TRBJ2-7
CASSPGETRGGGEQYF
TGCGCCAGCAGCCCGGGGGAGACACGAGGGGGTGGCGAGCAGTACTTC
>.|.|TRBV29-1|TRBJ2-4
CSVEGGGLAKNIQYF
TGCAGCGTTGAAGGCGGCGGACTAGCCAAAAACATTCAGTACTTC
>.|.|TRBV18|TRBJ1-3
CASSPEQHSGNTIYF
TGTGCCAGCTCACCAGAACAGCACTCTGGAAACACCATATATTTT
>.|.|TRBV10-2|TRBJ1-1
CASTKTVNTEAFF
TGCGCCAGCACCAAGACGGTTAACACTGAAGCTTTCTTT
>TRBD2|.|TRBV14|TRBJ2-1
CASALNSGPTLNEQFF
TGTGCCAGCGCTTTAAATAGCGGGCCGACCTTGAATGAGCAGTTCTTC
>.|.|TRBV4-3|TRBJ2-3
CASSQVKKATDTQYF
TGCGCCAGCAGCCAAGTAAAAAAAGCTACAGATACGCAGTATTTT
>TRBD2|.|TRBV27|TRBJ2-5
CASSLSPSGGTQYF
TGTGCCAGCAGTTTATCCCCTAGCGGGGGGACCCAGTACTTC
>.|.|TRBV29-1|TRBJ1-1
CSVAGKTGWTEAFF
TGCAGCGTTGCGGGGAAGACGGGGTGGACTGAAGCTTTCTTT
>.|.|TRBV7-9|TRBJ2-7
CASRLALSYEQYF
TGTGCCAGCAGACTCGCCCTCTCCTACGAGCAGTACTTC
>.|.|TRBV2|TRBJ2-7
CASIGESRTYEQYF
TGTGCCAGCATCGGGGAATCACGAACCTACGAGCAGTACTTC
>.|.|TRBV4-1|TRBJ1-2
CASTRGRGDGYTF
TGCGCCAGCACCAGGGGTCGGGGCGATGGCTACACCTTC
>TRBD2|.|TRBV2|TRBJ2-2
CASGRLVLTSGIPGELFF
TGTGCCAGCGGGCGGTTAGTGCTGACTAGCGGGATCCCCGGGGAGCTGTTTTTT
>.|.|TRBV6-2/TRBV6-3|TRBJ2-3
CASSPTSTSSSQYF
TGTGCCAGCAGTCCAACCTCGACTAGTAGCTCGCAGTATTTT
>.|once|TRBV27|TRBJ1-1
CASKPGSLNTEAFF
TGTGCCAGCAAACCGGGCAGTCTGAACACTGAAGCTTTCTTT
>.|.|TRBV4-1|TRBJ1-6
CASSQVPPVVYNSPLHF
TGCGCCAGCAGCCAAGTCCCCCCAGTCGTTTATAATTCACCCCTCCACTTT
>TRBD2|.|TRBV7-9|TRBJ2-7
CASVIAGGRYEQYF
TGTGCCAGCGTCATAGCGGGAGGGCGGTACGAGCAGTACTTC